This T cell receptor (beta chain) was sequenced in a study of molecular identifiers for immune sequencing clone quantification. Using its own MiXCR run on the PCR reads, TCRdb lists one record per CDR3 protein. In the table there are under 800,000 distinct CDR3 sequences, roughly 25% of which are singletons. The CDR3 spans 13 residues. Germline V CDR1 and CDR2: MNHEY, SMNVEV (reference sequence). V gene TRBV27 combines with J gene TRBJ1-5, with a possible D match to TRBD1 (6 bases). The DNA end is a closer match to TRBJ2-3, so the J assignment may be wrong. Sequences were obtained from naive CD8+ T cells from blood, with Jurkat cell RNA spiked in. Subset meaning: FACS-sorted CD8+CD4-CCR7+CD45RA+ naive T cells. The sequence came from a human donor in good health. Some libraries in this study had Jurkat cell RNA spiked in. The CDR3 protein is CASAWTEDQPQYF. The CDR3, as DNA: TGTGCCAGCGCCTGGACAGAGGATCAGCCCCAGTATTTT.